The clone carrying this T cell receptor beta chain was observed once. The table came from immunoSEQ multiplex PCR; TCRdb's copy has only in-frame clones and leaves some out. Here the sample spans fewer than 90,000 clones, over 85% being singletons. The sample is drawn from a study of T cell changes during pregnancy in multiple sclerosis. Losses at the gene ends were 2 bases for V and 4 bases for J; bases not matched to a gene: 7. The CDR3 length is 17 residues. Germline V gene sequence: CDR1 SGDLS, CDR2 YYNGEE. The receptor comes from a female donor with multiple sclerosis, enrolled in a pregnancy study. This sequence joins TRBV9 and TRBJ2-1; TRBD2 aligns across 12 bases. The source material was peripheral blood, sampled in the first trimester of pregnancy. The CDR3 nucleotides read TGTGCCAGCAGCGTGGACCTAGCGGGGGGGCCTTACAATGAGCAGTTCTTC. Encoded protein: CASSVDLAGGPYNEQFF. Full variable domain (outside the CDR3, taken from reference TRBV9 and TRBJ2-1): DSGVTQTPKHLITATGQRVTLRCSPRSGDLSVYWYQQSLDQGLQFLIQYYNGEERAKGNILERFSAQQFPDLHSELNLSSLELGDSALYFCASSVDLAGGPYNEQFFGPGTRLTVL.